The next 27 T cell receptor beta chains were all read from a single sample in a study of T cell changes during pregnancy in multiple sclerosis. Clones were read by immunoSEQ multiplex PCR, and TCRdb kept only the in-frame ones, dropping some. The repertoire holds some 48,000 clones, with around 90% as singletons. The source was CD4+ T cells from peripheral blood mononuclear cells, collected after pregnancy. All receptors come from a female donor in good health, enrolled as a control in a pregnancy study.

The chain carries TRBV6-5 and TRBJ2-3; possible D gene TRBD2, 5 bases. Germline V gene lookup returns CDR1 MNHEY and CDR2 SVGAGI. Trimming left V 6 bases short and J 2 bases short, with 12 bases between. This CDR3 has 14 residues. CDR3 bases: TGTGCCAGCAGGCTTGCTGGACTCACAGATACGCAGTATTTT. Encoded protein: CASRLAGLTDTQYF.

The CDR3 DNA is TGCGCCAGCAGCCAGACCTTAGGGACTGCGTATAGCAATCAGCCCCAGCATTTT. Encoded protein: CASSQTLGTAYSNQPQHF. This chain joins TRBV4-1 and TRBJ1-5; a possible D gene is TRBD1 (5 bases). The CDR3 runs to 18 residues. Germline CDR1 reads MGHRA; CDR2 reads YSYEKL. Trimming took 3 bases from V and 0 from J, leaving 18 bases between them.

This rearrangement joins TRBV30 to TRBJ1-4; possible D gene TRBD1, 6 bases. Trimming took 8 bases from V and 8 from J, leaving 9 bases between them. This CDR3 has 10 residues. The germline gives CDR1 GTSNPN, CDR2 SVGIG (reference sequence). The CDR3: CATGFEKLFF. The CDR3 bases are TGTGCCACAGGGTTCGAAAAACTGTTTTTT.

This rearrangement joins TRBV5-1 to TRBJ2-3; D is unclear. V lost 2 bases to trimming and J lost 10 bases, with 11 bases between them. CDR1 and CDR2 (germline): SGHRS, YFSETQ. This CDR3 has 12 residues. CDR3 sequence (DNA): TGCGCCAGCAGCTTCGAGAGGAATGCGCAGTATTTT. Amino acid sequence: CASSFERNAQYF.

The chain recombines TRBV5-1 with TRBJ2-2, with 8 bases that match TRBD1. Losses at the gene ends were 3 bases for V and 10 bases for J; bases not matched to a gene: 5. CDR1 is SGHRS, CDR2 YFSETQ, per germline. The CDR3 contains 13 residues. CDR3 protein: CASSSPGGEELFF. In DNA, the CDR3 is TGCGCCAGCAGCTCCCCAGGGGGCGAGGAGCTGTTTTTT.

The J gene is TRBJ2-1, the V gene TRBV5-1, with TRBD2 as a possible D gene (7 bases). The germline CDR1 and CDR2 sequences are SGHRS and YFSETQ. Trimming left V 4 bases short and J 7 bases short, with 21 bases between. The CDR3 spans 16 residues. This CDR3 is CASSGTIGGARNEQFF. The CDR3, as DNA: TGCGCCAGCAGCGGCACGATAGGGGGGGCTCGTAATGAGCAGTTCTTC.

The chain links TRBV30 to TRBJ1-3; no clear D gene. V shed 4 bases and J shed 0 bases, with 13 bases lying between them. In germline, CDR1 is GTSNPN, CDR2 SVGIG (reference sequence). This CDR3 region has 15 residues. CDR3 coding DNA: TGTGCCTGGACGCTTAGCCGACTCTCTGGAAACACCATATATTTT. Protein: CAWTLSRLSGNTIYF.

This chain links TRBV28 with TRBJ1-4; D gene ambiguous. Trimming pared 8 bases from V and 4 bases from J, leaving 11 bases between. Germline values: CDR1 MDHEN, CDR2 SYDVKM. This CDR3 spans 13 amino acids. The CDR3 spells CASLTRFNEKLFF. DNA for the CDR3: TGTGCCAGCCTCACTCGGTTTAATGAAAAACTGTTTTTT.

The rearrangement links TRBV5-4 to TRBJ2-7; 9 bases match TRBD1. The CDR3 has 13 amino acids. The germline V gene has CDR1 SGHNT and CDR2 YYREEE (reference sequence). The V and J ends lost 4 bases and 6 bases, in that order; junction bases with no gene match: 5. CDR3 DNA: TGTGCCAGCAGCCGGGACAGGGAAGGCGAGCAGTACTTC. Translation gives CASSRDREGEQYF.

CDR3 bases: TGTGCCAGCAGCTTGGGCTTCAGGGGGGCCAACGTCCTGACTTTC. It yields the protein CASSLGFRGANVLTF. V usage is TRBV5-6 and J usage is TRBJ2-6; D ambiguous. The V end lost 0 bases, the J end lost 4 bases, and 8 bases lay between the germline ends. This CDR3 is built from 15 residues. In germline, CDR1 is SGHDT, CDR2 YYEEEE.

The chain combines TRBV5-1 with TRBJ2-1, with TRBD1 as a possible D gene (5 bases). The CDR3 is made up of 15 amino acids. The V end was cut by 0 bases, the J end by 0 bases, with 7 bases between. CDR1 and CDR2 from the germline V gene are SGHRS and YFSETQ. In DNA form, the CDR3 reads TGCGCCAGCAGCTTGGGGCAGGGCTCCTACAATGAGCAGTTCTTC. It specifies CASSLGQGSYNEQFF.

This clone was seen a few times. The chain couples TRBV7-2 to TRBJ2-4; no firm D call. V shed 1 base and J shed 5 bases, with 6 bases lying between them. Germline CDR1 reads SGHTA; CDR2 reads FQGNSA. The CDR3 totals 13 residues. The CDR3 loop reads CASSLVGENIQYF. For the CDR3, the DNA is TGTGCCAGCAGCTTAGTGGGCGAAAACATTCAGTACTTC.

This clone was detected once. This sequence joins TRBV29-1 and TRBJ1-2, with D possibly being TRBD1 (5 bases). Trimming shortened V by 6 bases and J by 7 bases, and 15 bases separated the two germline ends. Germline CDR1 SQVTM, CDR2 ANQGSEA. This CDR3 has 12 amino acids. The DNA for the CDR3 is TGCAGCGTCGCCGTGGGGGGTTCTGGCTACACCTTC. Translation: CSVAVGGSGYTF. Complete variable domain (other parts from reference TRBV29-1 and TRBJ1-2): SAVISQKPSRDICQRGTSLTIQCQVDSQVTMMFWYRQQPGQSLTLIATANQGSEATYESGFVIDKFPISRPNLTFSTLTVSNMSPEDSSIYLCSVAVGGSGYTFGSGTRLTVV.

The genes are TRBV28 and TRBJ2-7; D is perhaps TRBD2 (6 bases). V lost 5 bases and J 9 bases, leaving 17 bases between the germline ends. Germline V gene data show CDR1 as MDHEN and CDR2 as SYDVKM. CDR3 length: 13 amino acids. The CDR3 is CASSRTLGRGQYF. The CDR3 coding sequence is TGTGCCAGCAGTCGCACCCTCGGGAGAGGGCAGTACTTC.

This rearrangement joins TRBV14 to TRBJ2-1, with TRBD1 identical over 8 bases. Trimming at V came to 0 bases and at J to 6 bases, leaving 7 bases not matched to a gene. Germline V gives CDR1 SGHDN, CDR2 FVKESK. The length of the CDR3 is 16 residues. The CDR3 reads CASSQDPTGASNEQFF. The CDR3 bases are TGTGCCAGCAGCCAAGACCCGACAGGGGCCTCCAATGAGCAGTTCTTC.

This CDR3 is CASSLGGSSSYNSPLHF. The DNA of the CDR3 is TGTGCCAGCAGCTTAGGAGGGAGTAGCTCCTATAATTCACCCCTCCACTTT. This chain uses TRBV13 with TRBJ1-6; no clear D gene. V gave up 0 bases and J gave up 0 bases, with 9 bases separating them. The CDR3 runs 17 residues. Germline CDR1 is PRHDT and CDR2 is FYEKMQ (reference sequence).

This clone is categorized as medium-sized. The chain joins TRBV29-1 to TRBJ1-2; no reliable D call. V lost 3 bases to trimming and J lost 2 bases, with 7 bases between them. CDR3 length: 12 residues. Germline V gene lookup returns CDR1 SQVTM and CDR2 ANQGSEA. The CDR3, as DNA: TGCAGCGTTGAGAGGTCCAACTATGGCTACACCTTC. Its translation: CSVERSNYGYTF.

This clone showed up just once. This sequence joins TRBV7-6 and TRBJ1-1; D possibly corresponds to TRBD1 (5 bases). The CDR3 sequence is 15 residues long. V lost 1 base and J 1 base, leaving 10 bases between the germline ends. Looked up from germline, CDR1 is SGHVS and CDR2 is FNYEAQ. The DNA for the CDR3 is TGTGCCAGCAGCTTAGTCGGGGGTACGAACACTGAAGCTTTCTTT. Translated: CASSLVGGTNTEAFF.

The J gene is TRBJ2-5, the V gene TRBV15; TRBD1 is a possible D gene (6 bases). The CDR3 is made up of 15 amino acids. CDR1 is LNHNV, CDR2 YYDKDF, per germline (reference sequence). Trimming removed 5 bases at V and 5 bases at J, with 18 bases between. The CDR3 is CATSRALPGVETQYF. CDR3 nucleotides: TGTGCCACCAGCCGAGCCTTACCAGGGGTGGAGACCCAGTACTTC.

This chain links TRBV19 with TRBJ2-1; TRBD2 might be the D (6 bases). CDR1 and CDR2 from the germline V gene are LNHDA and SQIVND (reference sequence). The V and J ends lost 5 bases and 15 bases respectively, with 17 bases between them. This CDR3 is 12 amino acids long. DNA of the CDR3: TGTGCCAGTAGTGCTTCATCGGGGGTACTGTTCTTC. It encodes CASSASSGVLFF.

The V gene is TRBV5-1, the J gene TRBJ2-4; 9 bases are shared with TRBD1. Unmatched junction bases numbered 10, after V lost 1 base and J lost 5 bases. Germline V gene data show CDR1 as SGHRS and CDR2 as YFSETQ. This CDR3 comprises 17 residues. CDR3 sequence (DNA): TGCGCCAGCAGCTTGCTTAGTCCGGGACAGGGAGAAAACATTCAGTACTTC. Amino acids: CASSLLSPGQGENIQYF.

The gene calls are TRBV5-1 and TRBJ1-2, with TRBD1 identical over 9 bases. Germline V lookup: CDR1 SGHRS, CDR2 YFSETQ. This CDR3 contains 15 residues. The V gene end was trimmed by 9 bases and the J gene end by 2 bases; junction bases not matched to a gene: 11. In DNA form, the CDR3 reads TGCGCCACCCTGGACAGGGGAGAGTCGAACTATGGCTACACCTTC. It translates to CATLDRGESNYGYTF.

This sequence joins TRBV4-1 and TRBJ1-4; no clear D gene. The CDR3 has 14 residues. With 1 base removed from V and 8 bases from J, the gap between germline ends came to 11 bases. The germline CDR1 and CDR2 sequences are MGHRA and YSYEKL. CDR3 residues: CASSQGPREEKLFF. CDR3 DNA: TGCGCCAGCAGCCAAGGCCCCCGCGAGGAAAAACTGTTTTTT.

The chain combines TRBV7-8 with TRBJ1-4, with 7 bases identical to TRBD1. The CDR3 sequence is 14 residues long. V shed 5 bases, J shed 10 bases, and the junction held 10 bases outside the gene matches. The germline V gene has CDR1 SGHVS and CDR2 FQNEAQ. The CDR3 region is CASSTTGEKVKLFF. For the CDR3, the DNA is TGTGCCAGCAGCACAACAGGGGAGAAGGTAAAACTGTTTTTT.

The rearrangement links TRBV30 to TRBJ1-3; no firm D call. Germline assignment: CDR1 GTSNPN and CDR2 SVGIG (reference sequence). The length of the CDR3 is 14 residues. The V end lost 3 bases, the J end lost 0 bases, and 9 bases lay between the germline ends. CDR3 region: CAWSAGNSGNTIYF. CDR3 DNA: TGTGCCTGGAGCGCCGGTAACTCTGGAAACACCATATATTTT.

The chain is built from TRBV2 and TRBJ2-7, with D perhaps matching TRBD1 (5 bases). Germline CDR1 SNHLY, CDR2 FYNNEI. Between the trimmed V and J ends, which lost 2 bases and 2 bases, there was a span of 13 bases. The CDR3 contains 15 residues. The CDR3 DNA is TGTGCCAGCAGTGAACGCAGGGTTTTGGCCTACGAGCAGTACTTC. Its translation is CASSERRVLAYEQYF.

The chain has TRBV15 and TRBJ2-1; 7 bases map to TRBD1. The CDR3 totals 15 residues. V was pared by 3 bases and J by 7 bases, with 9 bases of the junction left unmatched. Germline V gene data show CDR1 as LNHNV and CDR2 as YYDKDF (reference sequence). The CDR3 region is CATSRPTGFRNEQFF. The CDR3 DNA is TGTGCCACCAGCAGGCCGACAGGGTTCCGAAATGAGCAGTTCTTC. The full variable domain, in which reference TRBV15 and TRBJ2-1 provide the parts outside the CDR3, is DAMVIQNPRYQVTQFGKPVTLSCSQTLNHNVMYWYQQKSSQAPKLLFHYYDKDFNNEADTPDNFQSRRPNTSFCFLDIRSPGLGDTAMYLCATSRPTGFRNEQFFGPGTRLTVL.